This entry lists 26 T cell receptor beta chains sequenced from one sample in a study of CXCR3-negative and CXCR3-positive naive CD8 T cells. These receptors' antigens are unknown. Notes on the study in general: In CXCR3-positive naive cells, the TRB CDR3s were more hydrophobic than in CXCR3-negative naive cells.

Researchers prepared the TRB cDNA libraries using 5' RACE with UMI labels. TCRdb reworked the 5' RACE reads into one entry per CDR3 protein, no DNA. The sample spans about 63,000 distinct CDR3 sequences; the ten largest clones claim around 5%. The sample consisted of naive CXCR3+ CD8+ T cells from blood. The sample's subset: CD45RO-CCR7+CD27+CD95- naive CD8+ T cells expressing CXCR3 (TNR3+). The receptors originated from a human donor in good health. Some clones in this sample may be carry-over from other donors' samples.

V is TRBV29-1 and J is TRBJ2-7; with no DNA, the TCRdb D assignment of TRBD1 cannot be verified. The germline CDR1 and CDR2 sequences are SQVTM and ANQGSEA. CDR3 size: 11 residues. The CDR3 sequence is CSVVQGGEQYF.

The chain combines TRBV29-1 with TRBJ2-7. Germline V gene sequence: CDR1 SQVTM, CDR2 ANQGSEA. The CDR3 has 15 amino acids. Here the CDR3 reads CSVTAFDTASYEQYF.

The gene calls are TRBV19 and TRBJ2-7. Germline loops: CDR1 LNHDA, CDR2 SQIVND (reference sequence). The CDR3 totals 15 residues. CDR3 amino acids: CASSMGWGPTYEQYF.

V and J are TRBV12-3 or TRBV12-4 and TRBJ2-3; TCRdb reports TRBD1, a call that lacks DNA to check it against. The CDR3 is made up of 16 amino acids. The CDR3 loop reads CASRAGAGDRGDTQYF.

The chain is built from TRBV20-1 and TRBJ1-1; TCRdb designates TRBD1, a call that cannot be tested without DNA. CDR1 is DFQATT and CDR2 is SNEGSKA in the germline V gene (reference sequence). The length of the CDR3 is 13 residues. The CDR3 spells CSATREGSTEAFF.

J is TRBJ2-1 and V is TRBV9. This CDR3 region has 15 residues. Germline values: CDR1 SGDLS, CDR2 YYNGEE. The CDR3 region is CASSGSSESYNEQFF.

The rearrangement joins TRBV7-8 to TRBJ2-6. Germline V gene sequence: CDR1 SGHVS, CDR2 FQNEAQ. There are 15 residues in the CDR3. The CDR3 sequence is CASSPQGARANVLTF.

The rearrangement uses TRBV9 and TRBJ1-3; the TCRdb D gene call, TRBD1, has no DNA to confirm it. This CDR3 contains 16 residues. Germline loops: CDR1 SGDLS, CDR2 YYNGEE. CDR3 sequence reads: CASSSSTGLSGNTIYF.

The rearrangement joins TRBV6-6 to TRBJ2-2. CDR1 and CDR2 (germline): MNHNY, SVGAGI (reference sequence). The CDR3 sequence is 16 residues long. The CDR3 spells CASTLLVLGNTGEPFF.

The chain recombines TRBV9 with TRBJ2-7. Looked up from germline, CDR1 is SGDLS and CDR2 is YYNGEE. CDR3 size: 14 residues. The CDR3 region is CASSVADSPYEQYF.

V gene TRBV7-9 combines with J gene TRBJ1-1; TCRdb proposes TRBD1, but this gene call is untestable without DNA. CDR1 is SEHNR and CDR2 is FQNEAQ in the germline V gene (reference sequence). The CDR3 loop spans 13 amino acids. This CDR3 is CASSPRGGTEAFF.

The V gene is TRBV4-3, the J gene TRBJ2-2; lacking DNA, the TRBD1 call made by TCRdb goes unchecked. Germline values: CDR1 LGHNA, CDR2 YSLEER. The CDR3 loop spans 15 amino acids. Here the CDR3 reads CASSQAGTYTGELFF.

The V and J genes are TRBV5-5 and TRBJ2-7. This CDR3 has 15 amino acids. The germline CDR1 and CDR2 sequences are SGHKS and YYEKEE (reference sequence). The CDR3 sequence: CASSSIRGQPYEQYF. Complete variable domain (other parts from reference TRBV5-5 and TRBJ2-7): DAGVTQSPTHLIKTRGQQVTLRCSPISGHKSVSWYQQVLGQGPQFIFQYYEKEERGRGNFPDRFSARQFPNYSSELNVNALLLGDSALYLCASSSIRGQPYEQYFGPGTRLTVT.

The rearrangement links TRBV28 to TRBJ1-2. The CDR3 is made up of 14 amino acids. The germline V gene encodes CDR1 MDHEN and CDR2 SYDVKM. CDR3 region: CASSFYVANYGYTF.

The rearrangement joins TRBV6-2 or TRBV6-3 to TRBJ2-3; absent DNA, TCRdb's TRBD1 call cannot be checked. Germline V CDR1 and CDR2: MNHEY, SVGEGT. The CDR3 spans 16 residues. This CDR3 is CASSYGRTGSTDTQYF.

The chain combines TRBV7-2 with TRBJ1-2; TCRdb names TRBD1, which stays unverified in the absence of DNA. The CDR3 has 15 amino acids. Germline V gene lookup returns CDR1 SGHTA and CDR2 FQGNSA. This chain's CDR3 is CASSLTTGVSYGYTF.

The chain carries TRBV5-1 and TRBJ2-7; lacking DNA, the TRBD2 call made by TCRdb goes unchecked. The CDR3 runs to 13 residues. The germline V gene has CDR1 SGHRS and CDR2 YFSETQ. The CDR3 sequence: CASSTSAGYEQYF. Full variable domain (rest looked up from reference TRBV5-1 and TRBJ2-7): KAGVTQTPRYLIKTRGQQVTLSCSPISGHRSVSWYQQTPGQGLQFLFEYFSETQRNKGNFPGRFSGRQFSNSRSEMNVSTLELGDSALYLCASSTSAGYEQYFGPGTRLTVT.

CDR3 protein: CASSPQFVGGDYGYTF. V usage is TRBV12-3 or TRBV12-4 and J usage is TRBJ1-2; TCRdb names TRBD1, which stays unverified in the absence of DNA. The CDR3 has 16 amino acids.

The gene calls are TRBV4-3 and TRBJ1-5; TCRdb's assignment of TRBD1 cannot be checked, as there is no DNA. The CDR3 contains 16 residues. Germline V gene sequence: CDR1 LGHNA, CDR2 YSLEER. CDR3: CASSQSGTDSNQPQHF.

The genes are TRBV7-9 and TRBJ1-1. This CDR3 has 13 amino acids. Per germline, CDR1 SEHNR and CDR2 FQNEAQ (reference sequence). CDR3: CASSPGESIEAFF.

The chain employs TRBV12-3 or TRBV12-4 and TRBJ2-5. The CDR3 contains 13 residues. The chain's CDR3 is CASSLALGETQYF.

This sequence joins TRBV9 and TRBJ2-1; no DNA is available, so the TRBD2 call from TCRdb remains unchecked. The CDR3 runs to 16 residues. The germline CDR1 and CDR2 sequences are SGDLS and YYNGEE. CDR3: CASSPGTSGPYNEQFF.

The V gene is TRBV14, the J gene TRBJ2-3. Germline CDR1 SGHDN, CDR2 FVKESK. The CDR3 runs 13 residues. CDR3 protein: CASSQSLTDTQYF.

The chain recombines TRBV12-5 with TRBJ2-3. This CDR3 region has 15 residues. Germline CDR1 is LGHNT and CDR2 is FRNRAP. CDR3 sequence reads: CASRSDSLSADTQYF. The full variable domain, rest sourced from reference TRBV12-5 and TRBJ2-3, is DARVTQTPRHKVTEMGQEVTMRCQPILGHNTVFWYRQTMMQGLELLAYFRNRAPLDDSGMPKDRFSAEMPDATLATLKIQPSEPRDSAVYFCASRSDSLSADTQYFGPGTRLTVL.

This sequence joins TRBV29-1 and TRBJ2-7; there is no DNA to check the TCRdb D call of TRBD1. Per germline, CDR1 SQVTM and CDR2 ANQGSEA. The length of the CDR3 is 13 residues. CDR3 loop: CSVGQGDAYEQYF.

The chain employs TRBV7-9 and TRBJ2-2; the D call from TCRdb, TRBD1, cannot be confirmed without DNA. Germline values: CDR1 SEHNR, CDR2 FQNEAQ (reference sequence). This CDR3 is 15 amino acids long. CDR3 amino acids: CASTDSPPNTGELFF.